One and the same sample provided the 26 T cell receptor beta chains below, sequenced in a study of breast tumors, draining lymph nodes, adjacent tissues. Each CDR3 protein gets one entry after TCRdb re-called the multiplex PCR reads with MiXCR. The table lists around 140,000 distinct CDR3 sequences, approximately 29% of them singletons. Breast cancer patients provided tissue from their axillary draining lymph nodes. Input material: axillary lymph node tissue. The receptors derive from a female donor with breast cancer. Some clones in this sample may be carry-over from other donors' samples.

In its sample, this clonotype was seen many times. This chain connects TRBV6-2 or TRBV6-3 to TRBJ2-6; D is possibly TRBD2 (5 bases). The V gene's germline CDR1 is MNHEY and CDR2 SVGEGT. The CDR3 is made up of 13 amino acids. Deletions cut 0 bases from V and 13 bases from J, with 10 bases between. The CDR3 sequence is CASSYSGETVLTF. In DNA form, the CDR3 reads TGTGCCAGCAGTTACTCTGGGGAGACGGTCCTGACTTTC.

This clonotype came up a few times. The rearrangement uses TRBV30 and TRBJ1-1, with TRBD1 as a possible D gene (6 bases). The germline gives CDR1 GTSNPN, CDR2 SVGIG (reference sequence). The CDR3 sequence is 14 residues long. V was trimmed by 4 bases and J by 4 bases, leaving 16 bases between them. Here the CDR3 DNA reads TGTGCCTGGACCATAGGGGGGCAGGGCACTGAAGCTTTCTTT. Protein sequence: CAWTIGGQGTEAFF.

The chain is built from TRBV12-3 or TRBV12-4 and TRBJ1-4; 7 positions match TRBD1. V trimming: 6 bases; J trimming: 4 bases; junction bases outside the gene matches: 5. The CDR3 covers 14 residues. The CDR3 loop is CASRTGQRNEKLFF. CDR3 sequence (DNA): TGTGCCAGCAGAACGGGACAGCGTAATGAAAAACTGTTTTTT.

The rearrangement uses TRBV7-9 and TRBJ1-3; a weak D match, TRBD1 (5 bases). Germline CDR1 reads SEHNR; CDR2 reads FQNEAQ (reference sequence). This CDR3 spans 12 amino acids. The DNA for the CDR3 is TGTGCAGAAAGGGGAGCCGGAAACACCATATATTTT. The encoded protein is CAERGAGNTIYF.

The chain couples TRBV18 to TRBJ2-2; 8 bases are a match to TRBD1. From germline, CDR1 is KGHSH and CDR2 LQKENI. With V trimmed by 3 bases and J by 2 bases, 8 bases remained unmatched. The CDR3 has 17 amino acids. CDR3 loop: CASSPLDRAYNTGELFF. DNA of the CDR3: TGTGCCAGCTCACCCTTGGACAGGGCCTACAACACCGGGGAGCTGTTTTTT.

This rearrangement joins TRBV2 to TRBJ1-4; TRBD1 aligns across 7 bases. The CDR3 covers 15 residues. Germline loops: CDR1 SNHLY, CDR2 FYNNEI. V shed 7 bases and J 5 bases; nucleotides not matched to a gene: 10. The DNA of the CDR3 is TGTGCCAGCACGCTAGCGGGGACAGAAAATGAAAAACTGTTTTTT. Protein product: CASTLAGTENEKLFF.

This clonotype was picked up many times. V and J are TRBV6-6 and TRBJ1-5, with 8 bases matching TRBD1. The germline gives CDR1 MNHNY, CDR2 SVGAGI (reference sequence). The V and J ends lost 4 bases and 3 bases, in that order; junction bases with no gene match: 8. The CDR3 sequence is 16 residues long. The CDR3 nucleotides are TGTGCCAGCAGTTTAACAGGGGGTGGGCACAATCAGCCCCAGCATTTT. Its translation: CASSLTGGGHNQPQHF.

V and J are TRBV10-1 and TRBJ2-5; 7 nucleotides match TRBD1. Germline assignment: CDR1 WNHNN and CDR2 SYGVQD (reference sequence). V trimming: 3 bases; J trimming: 4 bases; junction bases outside the gene matches: 8. This CDR3 is 15 amino acids long. For the CDR3, the DNA is TGCGCCAGCAGTGAAGAGGGGGCGAGGAGAGAGACCCAGTACTTC. Its protein product is CASSEEGARRETQYF.

This clonotype was seen many times. The chain couples TRBV20-1 to TRBJ2-3, with no clear D. Trimming left V 3 bases short and J 0 bases short, with 13 bases between. CDR3 length: 15 residues. Germline V gene data show CDR1 as DFQATT and CDR2 as SNEGSKA (reference sequence). The CDR3 DNA sequence: TGCAGTGCTAGGACGTGGCGGATAAGCACAGATACGCAGTATTTT. Translation gives CSARTWRISTDTQYF.

This clonotype was detected ten times or more. The chain uses TRBV12-3 or TRBV12-4 and TRBJ2-5; 7 bases are shared with TRBD2. With V trimmed by 6 bases and J by 1 base, 8 bases remained unmatched. This CDR3 contains 15 residues. The CDR3 loop is CASRERGVIQETQYF. CDR3 sequence (DNA): TGTGCCAGCAGGGAGCGGGGAGTGATCCAAGAGACCCAGTACTTC.

The table lists this clonotype with a few counts. This may be a read error, as it is one base from a much larger clone. The chain carries TRBV12-3 or TRBV12-4 and TRBJ2-5; 12 nucleotides line up with TRBD2. The CDR3 covers 15 residues. After removal of 7 bases from V and 2 bases from J, the junction contained 5 bases not matched to a gene. CDR3 sequence (DNA): TGTGCCAGCACTAGCGGGAGGGCGGAACAAGAGACCCAGTACTTC. It codes for CASTSGRAEQETQYF.

There are many counts of this clonotype. The V call is TRBV7-9, the J call TRBJ2-3; 7 nucleotides agree with TRBD1. V gave up 5 bases and J gave up 3 bases; unmatched junction bases: 5. The CDR3 has 14 amino acids. Germline CDR1 SEHNR, CDR2 FQNEAQ (reference sequence). In DNA form, the CDR3 reads TGTGCCAGCAGCCCCGCAGGGGGAACAGATACGCAGTATTTT. Translation: CASSPAGGTDTQYF.

This clonotype was seen a few times. This chain links TRBV6-4 with TRBJ2-1, with a possible D match to TRBD2 (7 bases). Per the germline V gene, CDR1 is MRHNA and CDR2 is SNTAGT. The CDR3 runs to 16 residues. V shed 6 bases and J shed 5 bases, with 20 bases lying between them. The CDR3 sequence: CASRAMGGRGDNEQFF. The CDR3 nucleotides read TGTGCCAGCAGAGCCATGGGGGGGCGAGGAGACAATGAGCAGTTCTTC.

In its sample, this clonotype was seen many times. The rearrangement uses TRBV4-1 and TRBJ2-7, with D perhaps TRBD2 (5 bases). Germline V lookup: CDR1 MGHRA, CDR2 YSYEKL. CDR3 size: 13 residues. V was pared by 0 bases and J by 8 bases, with 11 bases between. CDR3 sequence (DNA): TGCGCCAGCAGCCAAGATTGGGGAGTGAAGCAGTACTTC. It yields the protein CASSQDWGVKQYF.

A note on this clonotype: A much larger clone is a single base away; this may be a read error. The chain couples TRBV20-1 to TRBJ2-7; 8 positions match TRBD2. Germline assignment: CDR1 DFQATT and CDR2 SNEGSKA (reference sequence). This CDR3 has 14 amino acids. This CDR3 reads CSASKRGGSSEQYV. The CDR3 DNA is TGCAGTGCTAGTAAACGGGGGGGCTCCTCCGAGCAGTACGTC.

In the case of this clonotype: This clone may be a read error of a much larger clone one base away. The CDR3 end shows no conserved phenylalanine or tryptophan, and so a read error is likely. V usage is TRBV28 and J usage is TRBJ1-2; D is unresolved. The CDR3 contains 14 residues. Germline V gene lookup returns CDR1 MDHEN and CDR2 SYDVKM. V was clipped by 6 bases and J by 4 bases, with 15 bases between them. In nucleotides, the CDR3 is TGTGCCAGCAGCCTTCTAGAAGACGTCTATGGCTACACCTGC. Its protein is CASSLLEDVYGYTC.

The gene calls are TRBV10-3 and TRBJ2-3; 8 bases align to TRBD1. The J segment lost 7 bases and the V segment lost 6 bases, leaving 6 bases of the junction unmatched. This CDR3 is 13 amino acids long. CDR1 ENHRY and CDR2 SYGVKD come from the germline V gene. The CDR3 nucleotides are TGTGCCATCAGACAGGGGGAAAGAAATACGCAGTATTTT. This translates into CAIRQGERNTQYF.

This clonotype has a count of ten or more. This could be a read error, since a much larger clone is one nucleotide away. V gene TRBV9 combines with J gene TRBJ1-6; D gene unclear. The CDR3 consists of 15 residues. Germline CDR1 SGDLS, CDR2 YYNGEE. CDR3 coding DNA: TGTGCCAGCAGCGTAGCTGGTCATTATAATTCACCCCCCCACTTT. This encodes CASSVAGHYNSPPHF.

There are a few counts of this clonotype. Sequence at one end of the junction differs from germline and may be a read error. V and J are TRBV6-5 and TRBJ1-5, with a weak D call TRBD1 (5 bases). The germline gives CDR1 MNHEY, CDR2 SVGAGI. The CDR3 is 16 residues long. The CDR3 loop reads CASSHSYTGEDQPQHF. The CDR3 region has the DNA TGTGCCAGCAGTCACTCGTATACGGGGGAGGATCAGCCCCAGCATTTT.

This clonotype was counted a single time. Mismatch with germline at one junction end may stem from a read error. The J gene is TRBJ1-5, the V gene TRBV5-1, with D hard to call. Germline CDR1 reads SGHRS; CDR2 reads YFSETQ. The CDR3 covers 18 residues. In nucleotides, the CDR3 is TGTGCCAGCAGCTTGGCCGGTCAGGCAGCCATTCTCATTCAGCCCCAGCATTTT. Translated, it gives CASSLAGQAAILIQPQHF. The whole variable domain, filled in from reference TRBV5-1 and TRBJ1-5, reads KAGVTQTPRYLIKTRGQQVTLSCSPISGHRSVSWYQQTPGQGLQFLFEYFSETQRNKGNFPGRFSGRQFSNSRSEMNVSTLELGDSALYLCASSLAGQAAILIQPQHFGDGTRLSIL.

This clonotype was found once. This is likely a read error, given that the CDR3 carries no conserved phenylalanine or tryptophan at its end. No DNA is shown, since the ends of the CDR3 on it are uncertain; the CDR3 is the one TCRdb lists. The chain uses TRBV5-1 and TRBJ2-6. The CDR3 is made up of 9 amino acids, end residues included. Germline V gives CDR1 SGHRS, CDR2 YFSETQ. The CDR3: CASSSGQTT.

As to this clonotype: A much larger clonotype is one base distant, so this may be a read error. This sequence joins TRBV12-3 or TRBV12-4 and TRBJ2-2, with D perhaps matching TRBD2 (6 bases). The CDR3 extends over 16 amino acids. In DNA form, the CDR3 reads TGTGCCAGCAGTTTTAGTCGCAGGACGAACACCGGGGGGCTGTTTTTT. Residues: CASSFSRRTNTGGLFF.

Concerning this clonotype: The conserved final phenylalanine or tryptophan is absent from the CDR3, which likely points to a read error. The limits of the CDR3 on the DNA are not certain, so only TCRdb's listed CDR3 is given. J is TRBJ1-6 and V is TRBV11-2. Ends included, the CDR3 has 10 residues. Germline assignment: CDR1 SGHAT and CDR2 FQNNGV. The CDR3 region is CASSYAWADS.

This clonotype was detected ten times or more. The chain is built from TRBV5-5 and TRBJ2-5; possible D gene TRBD1, 5 bases. Trimming took off 6 bases at V and 4 bases at J, with 16 bases between the two ends. Germline CDR1 is SGHKS and CDR2 is YYEKEE (reference sequence). The CDR3 consists of 14 residues. The CDR3 protein is CASNKGPQGETQYF. The CDR3 DNA reads TGTGCCAGCAACAAGGGGCCGCAGGGAGAGACCCAGTACTTC.

V usage is TRBV2 and J usage is TRBJ2-5; TRBD1 matches 11 bases. The CDR3 has 15 amino acids. V trimming: 6 bases; J trimming: 4 bases; junction bases outside the gene matches: 7. Germline CDR1 reads SNHLY; CDR2 reads FYNNEI. CDR3 nucleotide sequence: TGTGCCAGCAGCATAGGGGACAGGGGGGGAGAGACCCAGTACTTC. Translated: CASSIGDRGGETQYF.

This clonotype was observed many times. A junction boundary mismatches the germline segment, possibly from a read error. The chain carries TRBV7-7 and TRBJ1-5, with a possible D match to TRBD1 (5 bases). The V gene's germline CDR1 is SSHAT and CDR2 FNYEAQ (reference sequence). The CDR3 extends over 13 amino acids. CDR3 DNA sequence: TGTGCTAGCAGCCAGACAGAGGGCCAGCCCCAGCATTTT. Translating it yields CASSQTEGQPQHF.